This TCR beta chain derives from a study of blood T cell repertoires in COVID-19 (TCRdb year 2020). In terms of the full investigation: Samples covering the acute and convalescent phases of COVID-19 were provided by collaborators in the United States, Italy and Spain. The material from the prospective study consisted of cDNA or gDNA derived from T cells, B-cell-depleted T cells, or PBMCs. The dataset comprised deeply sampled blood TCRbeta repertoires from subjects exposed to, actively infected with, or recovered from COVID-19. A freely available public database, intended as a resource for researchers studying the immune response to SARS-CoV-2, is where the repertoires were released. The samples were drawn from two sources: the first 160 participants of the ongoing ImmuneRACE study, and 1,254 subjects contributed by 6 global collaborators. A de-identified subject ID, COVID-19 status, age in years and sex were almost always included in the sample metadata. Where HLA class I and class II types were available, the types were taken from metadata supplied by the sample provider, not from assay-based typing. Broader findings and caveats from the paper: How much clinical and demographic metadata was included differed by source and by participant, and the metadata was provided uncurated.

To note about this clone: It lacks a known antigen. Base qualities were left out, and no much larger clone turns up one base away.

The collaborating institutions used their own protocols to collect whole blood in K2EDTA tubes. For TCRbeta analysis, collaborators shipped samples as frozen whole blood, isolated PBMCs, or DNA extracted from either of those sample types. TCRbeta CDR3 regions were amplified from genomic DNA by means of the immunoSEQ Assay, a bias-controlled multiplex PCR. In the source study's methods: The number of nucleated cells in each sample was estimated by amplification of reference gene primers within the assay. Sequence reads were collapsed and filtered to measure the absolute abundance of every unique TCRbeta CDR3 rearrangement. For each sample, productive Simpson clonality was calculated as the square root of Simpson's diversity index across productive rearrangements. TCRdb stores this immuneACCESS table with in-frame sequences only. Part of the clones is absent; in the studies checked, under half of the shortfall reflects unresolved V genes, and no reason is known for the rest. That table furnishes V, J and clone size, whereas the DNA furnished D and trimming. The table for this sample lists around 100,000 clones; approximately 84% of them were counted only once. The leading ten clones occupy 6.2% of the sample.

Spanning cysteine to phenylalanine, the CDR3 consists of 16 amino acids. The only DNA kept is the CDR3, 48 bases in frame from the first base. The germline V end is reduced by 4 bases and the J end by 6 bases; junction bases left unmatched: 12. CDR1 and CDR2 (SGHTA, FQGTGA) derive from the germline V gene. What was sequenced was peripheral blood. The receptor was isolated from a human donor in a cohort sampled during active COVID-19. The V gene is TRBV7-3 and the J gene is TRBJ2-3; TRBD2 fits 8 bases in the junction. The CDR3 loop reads CASSSNSGGGGDTQYF. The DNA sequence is TGTGCCAGCAGCTCCAACAGCGGGGGAGGAGGGGATACGCAGTATTTT.